The next 17 T cell receptor beta chains were all read from a single sample in a study of shared clonotypes between healthy human individuals. Generated by immunoSEQ multiplex PCR, the TCRdb table keeps only in-frame clones and is missing some. Of fewer than 1.8 million clones detected, approximately 98.5% appear once; the ten largest clones hold about 0.34%. The sample taken for sequencing was naive CD4+ T cells sorted from blood. As to subset: CD45RA+ positively selected. The receptors originated from a man under 40 in good health.

The rearrangement links TRBV5-1 to TRBJ1-1; no firm D call. The ends were cut back, 4 bases at V and 3 bases at J, with 13 bases in the middle. The CDR3 covers 14 residues. In germline, CDR1 is SGHRS, CDR2 YFSETQ. DNA for the CDR3: TGCGCCAGCAGCCCTACCTCACGGTACACTGAAGCTTTCTTT. Protein: CASSPTSRYTEAFF.

The chain has TRBV28 and TRBJ2-7; D ambiguous. V lost 2 bases, J lost 3 bases, and 5 bases lay in between. CDR1 and CDR2 from the germline V gene are MDHEN and SYDVKM. This CDR3 is built from 12 residues. CDR3 region: CASSLTYYEQYF. The CDR3 nucleotides are TGTGCCAGCAGTTTAACATACTACGAGCAGTACTTC.

This chain connects TRBV11-2 to TRBJ2-6, with TRBD2 identical over 11 bases. The CDR3 is 18 amino acids. Per germline, CDR1 SGHAT and CDR2 FQNNGV. J was trimmed by 4 bases and V by 5 bases; bases with no gene match: 10. In nucleotides, the CDR3 is TGTGCCAGCAGCGGATTAGGGACTAGCGGTTCGGGGGCCAACGTCCTGACTTTC. Translating gives CASSGLGTSGSGANVLTF. Looking up the rest from reference TRBV11-2 and TRBJ2-6 gives the full variable domain: EAGVAQSPRYKIIEKRQSVAFWCNPISGHATLYWYQQILGQGPKLLIQFQNNGVVDDSQLPKDRFSAERLKGVDSTLKIQPAKLEDSAVYLCASSGLGTSGSGANVLTFGAGSRLTVL.

The genes are TRBV19 and TRBJ2-1; D might be TRBD1 (6 bases). The CDR3 covers 15 residues. Trimming stripped 0 bases from V and 2 bases from J, with 8 bases between. Germline CDR1 reads LNHDA; CDR2 reads SQIVND (reference sequence). CDR3 nucleotide sequence: TGTGCCAGTAGTATAGAAGCAGGGGCCTACAATGAGCAGTTCTTC. The encoded protein is CASSIEAGAYNEQFF.

The chain is built from TRBV7-7 and TRBJ2-2; D perhaps matches TRBD2 (5 bases). The CDR3 spans 14 residues. Germline V gene data show CDR1 as SSHAT and CDR2 as FNYEAQ (reference sequence). V was cut by 4 bases and J by 3 bases, with 9 bases left in between. CDR3 amino acids: CASSSERYTGELFF. The DNA for the CDR3 is TGTGCCAGCAGCTCGGAGCGGTACACCGGGGAGCTGTTTTTT.

This clone has just one count. The chain recombines TRBV27 with TRBJ2-1; no reliable D call. The CDR3 is 13 residues long. Deletions cut 3 bases from V and 3 bases from J, with 6 bases between. The germline gives CDR1 MNHEY, CDR2 SMNVEV (reference sequence). The DNA of the CDR3 is TGTGCCAGCAGTTTTGATCGCTACAATGAGCAGTTCTTC. This sequence encodes CASSFDRYNEQFF.

The rearrangement joins TRBV7-2 to TRBJ2-2; 9 bases agree with TRBD2. With 5 bases clipped from V and 5 bases from J, the junction kept 9 bases outside the gene matches. Germline CDR1 reads SGHTA; CDR2 reads FQGNSA. The CDR3 is 16 amino acids. The CDR3 sequence: CASSPVAGVRTGELFF. CDR3 DNA: TGTGCCAGCAGCCCCGTAGCGGGAGTTAGGACCGGGGAGCTGTTTTTT.

This clone was detected only once. The rearrangement links TRBV30 to TRBJ1-1; TRBD1 aligns across 10 bases. The CDR3 covers 18 residues. CDR1 GTSNPN and CDR2 SVGIG come from the germline V gene (reference sequence). Trimming took 6 bases from V and 4 from J; bases not matched to a gene: 20. CDR3 region: CACPAGTGDLRWGTEAFF. The CDR3 DNA is TGTGCCTGCCCTGCCGGGACAGGGGATCTTAGATGGGGCACTGAAGCTTTCTTT.

CDR3 DNA sequence: TGTGCCAGCAGCTTGGTAGAGGGGGAGGTAGATACGCAGTATTTT. Its protein is CASSLVEGEVDTQYF. The rearrangement links TRBV5-6 to TRBJ2-3, with D perhaps assigned TRBD1 or TRBD2 (6 bases each). The germline V gene has CDR1 SGHDT and CDR2 YYEEEE. The CDR3 is 15 residues long. Trimming left V 0 bases short and J 5 bases short, with 13 bases between.

As to this clone: This CDR3 is also generated by other DNA sequences in the sample. V and J are TRBV10-1 and TRBJ2-2, with D unresolved. This CDR3 is 13 amino acids long. V was shortened by 2 bases and J by 3 bases, with 4 bases between the two germline ends. Per the germline V gene, CDR1 is WNHNN and CDR2 is SYGVQD (reference sequence). The CDR3 is CASSERHTGELFF. The CDR3 nucleotides read TGCGCCAGCAGTGAGAGACACACCGGGGAGCTGTTTTTT.

A few counts support this clone. The rearrangement joins TRBV4-1 to TRBJ2-2; D is uncertain. Trimming cost V 4 bases and J 10 bases, with 13 bases left between them. Germline CDR1 reads MGHRA; CDR2 reads YSYEKL. This CDR3 is 13 amino acids long. CDR3 protein: CASSPAVSAELFF. The CDR3, as DNA: TGCGCCAGCAGCCCCGCCGTTAGTGCGGAGCTGTTTTTT.

CDR3 DNA: TGTGCCAGCAGCTTTGGGATCTCTTTAGAGTCCTACGAGCAGTACTTC. This sequence encodes CASSFGISLESYEQYF. The chain has TRBV7-2 and TRBJ2-7; D is unresolved. The CDR3 sequence is 16 residues long. Germline V CDR1 and CDR2: SGHTA, FQGNSA. Trimming removed 3 bases from V and 1 base from J, with 16 bases in between.

A single count supports this clone. V usage is TRBV21-1 and J usage is TRBJ2-3; TRBD1, the table's D call, lacks a check against the DNA. TRBV21-1 is labeled a pseudogene. The CDR3 totals 15 residues. CDR3 region: CASSRGGESTDTQYF. In DNA, the CDR3 is TGTGCCAGCAGCCGAGGGGGCGAGAGCACAGATACGCAGTATTTT.

This chain connects TRBV4-3 to TRBJ1-1; 9 positions match TRBD1. Germline CDR1 is LGHNA and CDR2 is YSLEER. The CDR3 consists of 16 residues. The V gene end was trimmed by 4 bases and the J gene end by 6 bases; junction bases not matched to a gene: 12. In DNA, the CDR3 is TGCGCCAGCAGCCCTGGTCCGCCGGACAGGGGAGCTGAAGCTTTCTTT. Its protein is CASSPGPPDRGAEAFF.

The J gene is TRBJ2-3, the V gene TRBV9, with D uncertain. The CDR3 totals 16 residues. Germline V gene sequence: CDR1 SGDLS, CDR2 YYNGEE. V lost 3 bases and J 1 base, leaving 15 bases between the germline ends. CDR3 sequence reads: CASSAFGFSGTDTQYF. The CDR3 DNA is TGTGCCAGCAGCGCCTTCGGGTTCTCCGGCACAGATACGCAGTATTTT.

This chain links TRBV18 with TRBJ1-2; D is uncertain. Deletions cut 6 bases from V and 8 bases from J, with 16 bases between. Germline V gene sequence: CDR1 KGHSH, CDR2 LQKENI. This CDR3 region has 13 residues. As DNA, the CDR3 is TGTGCCAGCTCTCTACAAACGGGGAGCGGCTACACCTTC. Translating it yields CASSLQTGSGYTF.

The rearrangement joins TRBV10-1 to TRBJ2-1; a weak D match, TRBD2 (5 bases). V was pared by 2 bases and J by 0 bases, with 11 bases between. CDR1 WNHNN and CDR2 SYGVQD come from the germline V gene (reference sequence). The CDR3 totals 16 residues. CDR3 sequence: CASSEERSSSYNEQFF. In DNA, the CDR3 is TGCGCCAGCAGTGAGGAGCGGAGCAGCTCCTACAATGAGCAGTTCTTC.